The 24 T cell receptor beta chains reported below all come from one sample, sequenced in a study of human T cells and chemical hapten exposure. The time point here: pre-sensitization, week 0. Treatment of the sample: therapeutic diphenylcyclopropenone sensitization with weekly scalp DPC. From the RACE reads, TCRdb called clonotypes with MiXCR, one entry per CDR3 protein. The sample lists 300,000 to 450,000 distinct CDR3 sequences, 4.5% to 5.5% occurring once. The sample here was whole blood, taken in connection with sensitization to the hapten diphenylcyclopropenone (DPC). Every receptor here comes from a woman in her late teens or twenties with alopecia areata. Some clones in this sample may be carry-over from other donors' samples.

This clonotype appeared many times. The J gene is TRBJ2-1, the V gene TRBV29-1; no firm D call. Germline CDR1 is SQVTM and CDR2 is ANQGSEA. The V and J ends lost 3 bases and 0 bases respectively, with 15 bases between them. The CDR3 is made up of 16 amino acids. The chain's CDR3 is CSVEGLDGSSYNEQFF. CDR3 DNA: TGCAGCGTTGAGGGCTTGGACGGTAGCTCCTACAATGAGCAGTTCTTC.

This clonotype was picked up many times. The CDR3 reads CASSLAQGYGYTF. The CDR3, as DNA: TGTGCCAGCAGCTTAGCGCAGGGGTATGGCTACACCTTC. The rearrangement links TRBV7-2 to TRBJ1-2, with D possibly matching TRBD1 (6 bases). The CDR3 has 13 residues. V lost 0 bases and J lost 5, with 7 bases in between. Germline CDR1 reads SGHTA; CDR2 reads FQGNSA.

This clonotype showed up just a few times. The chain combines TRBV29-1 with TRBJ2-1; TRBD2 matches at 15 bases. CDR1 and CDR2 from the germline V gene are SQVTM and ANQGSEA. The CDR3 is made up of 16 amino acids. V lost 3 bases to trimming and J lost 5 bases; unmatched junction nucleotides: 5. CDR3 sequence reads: CSVEWGLAGGNNEQFF. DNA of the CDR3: TGCAGCGTTGAGTGGGGACTAGCGGGGGGCAACAATGAGCAGTTCTTC.

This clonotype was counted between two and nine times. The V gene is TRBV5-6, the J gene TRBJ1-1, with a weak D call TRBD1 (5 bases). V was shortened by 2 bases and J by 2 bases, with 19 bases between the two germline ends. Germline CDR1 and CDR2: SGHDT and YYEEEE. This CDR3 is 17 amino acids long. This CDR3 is CASSFLPSTGTNTEAFF. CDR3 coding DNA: TGTGCCAGCAGCTTTTTGCCTTCAACGGGGACCAACACTGAAGCTTTCTTT. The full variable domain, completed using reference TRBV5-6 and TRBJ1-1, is DAGVTQSPTHLIKTRGQQVTLRCSPKSGHDTVSWYQQALGQGPQFIFQYYEEEERQRGNFPDRFSGHQFPNYSSELNVNALLLGDSALYLCASSFLPSTGTNTEAFFGQGTRLTVV.

CDR3 in DNA: TGTGCCAGCAGCGTAGACGGACAGGGAGGGTCACCCCTCCACTTT. It encodes CASSVDGQGGSPLHF. The V call is TRBV9, the J call TRBJ1-6; the match to TRBD1 covers 8 bases. Germline V gene lookup returns CDR1 SGDLS and CDR2 YYNGEE. The trim removed 0 bases at V and 10 bases at J, leaving 6 bases unmatched. The CDR3 is 15 residues long. The full variable domain, completed using reference TRBV9 and TRBJ1-6, is DSGVTQTPKHLITATGQRVTLRCSPRSGDLSVYWYQQSLDQGLQFLIQYYNGEERAKGNILERFSAQQFPDLHSELNLSSLELGDSALYFCASSVDGQGGSPLHFGNGTRLTVT.

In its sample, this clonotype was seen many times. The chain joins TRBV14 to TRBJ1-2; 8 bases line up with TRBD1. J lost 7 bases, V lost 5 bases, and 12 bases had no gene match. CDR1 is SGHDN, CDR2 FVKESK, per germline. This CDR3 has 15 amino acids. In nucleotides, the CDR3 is TGTGCCAGCAGCGCAAATGCCGGGACAGGCGCTGGCTACACCTTC. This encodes CASSANAGTGAGYTF. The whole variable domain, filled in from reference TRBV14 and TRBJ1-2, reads EAGVTQFPSHSVIEKGQTVTLRCDPISGHDNLYWYRRVMGKEIKFLLHFVKESKQDESGMPNNRFLAERTGGTYSTLKVQPAELEDSGVYFCASSANAGTGAGYTFGSGTRLTVV.

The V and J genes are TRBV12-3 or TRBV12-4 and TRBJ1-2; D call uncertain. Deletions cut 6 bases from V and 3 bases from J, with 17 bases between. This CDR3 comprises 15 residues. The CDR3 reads CASSSPLPHYYGYTF. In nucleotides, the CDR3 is TGTGCCAGCAGCTCTCCTCTGCCCCACTACTATGGCTACACCTTC.

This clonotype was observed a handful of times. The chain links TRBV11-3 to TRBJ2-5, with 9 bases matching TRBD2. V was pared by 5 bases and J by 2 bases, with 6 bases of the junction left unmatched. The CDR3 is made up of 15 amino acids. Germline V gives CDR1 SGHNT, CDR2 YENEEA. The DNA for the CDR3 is TGTGCCAGCAGCCCGACTAGCGGTTTACAAGAGACCCAGTACTTC. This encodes CASSPTSGLQETQYF.

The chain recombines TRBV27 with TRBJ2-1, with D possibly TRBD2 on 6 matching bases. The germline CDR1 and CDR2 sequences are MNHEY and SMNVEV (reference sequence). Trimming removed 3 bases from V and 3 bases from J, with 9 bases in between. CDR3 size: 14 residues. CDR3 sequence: CASSLPGVYNEQFF. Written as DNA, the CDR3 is TGTGCCAGCAGTTTGCCGGGGGTCTACAATGAGCAGTTCTTC.

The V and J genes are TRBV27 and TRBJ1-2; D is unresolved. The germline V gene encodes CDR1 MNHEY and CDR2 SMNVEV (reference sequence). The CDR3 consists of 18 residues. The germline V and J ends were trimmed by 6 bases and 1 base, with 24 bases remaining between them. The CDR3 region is CASSSMPLTFTNNYGYTF. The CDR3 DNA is TGTGCCAGCAGCTCCATGCCCCTTACCTTTACCAATAACTATGGCTACACCTTC.

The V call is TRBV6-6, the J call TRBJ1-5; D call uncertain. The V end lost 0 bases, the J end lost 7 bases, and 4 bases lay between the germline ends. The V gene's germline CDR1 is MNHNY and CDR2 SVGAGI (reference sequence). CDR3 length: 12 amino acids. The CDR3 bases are TGTGCCAGCAGTTACTCGAAGCAGCCCCAGCATTTT. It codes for CASSYSKQPQHF.

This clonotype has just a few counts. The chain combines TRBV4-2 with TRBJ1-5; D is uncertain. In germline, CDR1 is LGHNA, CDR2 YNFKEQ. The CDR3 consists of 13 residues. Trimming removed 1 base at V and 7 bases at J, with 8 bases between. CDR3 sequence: CASSQGLGQPQHF. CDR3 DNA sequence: TGTGCCAGCAGCCAAGGACTGGGGCAGCCCCAGCATTTT.

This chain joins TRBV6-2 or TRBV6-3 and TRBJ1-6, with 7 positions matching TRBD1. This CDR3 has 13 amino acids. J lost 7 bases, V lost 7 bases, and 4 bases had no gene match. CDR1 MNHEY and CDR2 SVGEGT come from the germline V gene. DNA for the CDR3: TGTGCCAGCACCGGACAGGAGAATTCACCCCTCCACTTT. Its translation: CASTGQENSPLHF.

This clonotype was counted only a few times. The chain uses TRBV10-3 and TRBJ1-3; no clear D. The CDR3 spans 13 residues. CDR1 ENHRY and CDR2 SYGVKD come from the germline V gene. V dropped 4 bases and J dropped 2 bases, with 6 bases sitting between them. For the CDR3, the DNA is TGTGCCATCAGTGGGGCGGCTGGAAACACCATATATTTT. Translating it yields CAISGAAGNTIYF.

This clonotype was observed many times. CDR3 in amino acids: CASSQVSIANTDTQYF. The CDR3 DNA reads as TGCGCCAGCAGCCAAGTATCGATCGCTAACACAGATACGCAGTATTTT. V usage is TRBV4-3 and J usage is TRBJ2-3, with D unresolved. The CDR3 runs 16 residues. The V end lost 1 base, the J end lost 2 bases, and 13 bases lay between the germline ends. CDR1 is LGHNA, CDR2 YSLEER, per germline.

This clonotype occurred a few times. Written as DNA, the CDR3 is TGTGCCAGCAGTTACGCCCGACAGGAGGGCCCCTCCATATCCTATAATTCACCCCTCCACTTT. Translating gives CASSYARQEGPSISYNSPLHF. The rearrangement uses TRBV6-5 and TRBJ1-6, with D maybe TRBD1 (6 bases). The CDR3 length is 21 residues. Trimming removed 2 bases from V and 1 base from J, with 24 bases in between. The germline V gene encodes CDR1 MNHEY and CDR2 SVGAGI.

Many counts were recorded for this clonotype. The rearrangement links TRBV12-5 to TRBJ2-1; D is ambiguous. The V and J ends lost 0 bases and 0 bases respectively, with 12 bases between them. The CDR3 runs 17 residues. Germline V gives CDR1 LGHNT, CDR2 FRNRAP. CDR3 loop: CASGLVEGRSSYNEQFF. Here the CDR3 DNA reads TGTGCTAGTGGTTTGGTAGAAGGCAGGAGCTCCTACAATGAGCAGTTCTTC. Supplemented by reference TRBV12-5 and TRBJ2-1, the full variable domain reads DARVTQTPRHKVTEMGQEVTMRCQPILGHNTVFWYRQTMMQGLELLAYFRNRAPLDDSGMPKDRFSAEMPDATLATLKIQPSEPRDSAVYFCASGLVEGRSSYNEQFFGPGTRLTVL.

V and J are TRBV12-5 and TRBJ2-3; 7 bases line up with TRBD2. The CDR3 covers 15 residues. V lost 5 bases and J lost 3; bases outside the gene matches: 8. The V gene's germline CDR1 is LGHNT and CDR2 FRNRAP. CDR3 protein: CASGGGKAGTDTQYF. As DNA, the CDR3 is TGTGCTAGTGGTGGGGGAAAAGCGGGGACAGATACGCAGTATTTT.

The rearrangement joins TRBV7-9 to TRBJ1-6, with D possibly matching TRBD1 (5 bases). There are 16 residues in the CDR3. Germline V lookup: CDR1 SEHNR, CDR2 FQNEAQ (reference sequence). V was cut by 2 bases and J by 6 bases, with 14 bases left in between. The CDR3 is CASSLRRRGVNSPLHF. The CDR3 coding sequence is TGTGCCAGCAGCTTAAGGAGAAGGGGTGTTAATTCACCCCTCCACTTT.

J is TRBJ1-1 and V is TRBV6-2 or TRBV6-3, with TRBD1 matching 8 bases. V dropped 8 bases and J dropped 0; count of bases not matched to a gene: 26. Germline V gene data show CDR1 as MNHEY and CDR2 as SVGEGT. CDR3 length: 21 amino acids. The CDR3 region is CASRKSPGQGNRWLMNTEAFF. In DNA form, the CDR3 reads TGTGCCAGCCGAAAGTCACCAGGACAGGGAAACCGATGGCTTATGAACACTGAAGCTTTCTTT.

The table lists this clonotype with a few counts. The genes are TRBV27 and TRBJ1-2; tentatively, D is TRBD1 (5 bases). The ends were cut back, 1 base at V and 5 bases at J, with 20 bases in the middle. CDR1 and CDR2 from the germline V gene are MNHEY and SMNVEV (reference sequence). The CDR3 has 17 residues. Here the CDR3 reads CASSLWGSLSDRYGYTF. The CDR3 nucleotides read TGTGCCAGCAGTTTATGGGGGAGCCTCTCAGACCGGTATGGCTACACCTTC.

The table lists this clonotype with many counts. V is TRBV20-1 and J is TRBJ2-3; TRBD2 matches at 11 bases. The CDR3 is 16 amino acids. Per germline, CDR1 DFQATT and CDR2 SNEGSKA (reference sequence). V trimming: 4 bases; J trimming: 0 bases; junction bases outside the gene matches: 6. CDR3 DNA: TGCAGTGCTAACCCTAGACTAGCGGGGAGCACAGATACGCAGTATTTT. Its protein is CSANPRLAGSTDTQYF.

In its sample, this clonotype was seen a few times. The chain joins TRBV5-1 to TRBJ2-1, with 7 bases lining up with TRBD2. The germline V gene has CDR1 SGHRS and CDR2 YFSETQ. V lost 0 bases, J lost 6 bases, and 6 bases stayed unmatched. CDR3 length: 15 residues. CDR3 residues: CASSLAGGPPNEQFF. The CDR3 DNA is TGCGCCAGCAGCTTGGCGGGGGGTCCTCCCAATGAGCAGTTCTTC.

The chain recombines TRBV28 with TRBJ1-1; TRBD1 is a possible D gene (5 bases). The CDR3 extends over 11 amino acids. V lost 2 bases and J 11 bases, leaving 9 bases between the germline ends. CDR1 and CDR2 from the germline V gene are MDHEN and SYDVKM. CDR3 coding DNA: TGTGCCAGCAGTTTACGGACAAAGGCTTTCTTT. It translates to CASSLRTKAFF.